One sample yielded the 27 T cell receptor beta chains listed below, sequenced in a study of blood T cell repertoires in COVID-19. Only in-frame clones appear in the TCRdb table, and some are missing; sequencing was by immunoSEQ multiplex PCR. There are 43,000 or so clones in the sample; around four fifths occur only once, and less than 8% lies in the top ten. The sequenced material came from peripheral blood. Receptors originate from a man between 60 and 70 years old with active COVID-19.

The CDR3 nucleotides read TGTGCCTGGAGTGTACGGCAGGGCAGTGGCTACACCTTC. Encoded protein: CAWSVRQGSGYTF. This sequence joins TRBV30 and TRBJ1-2; TRBD1 is a possible D gene (5 bases). Trimming removed 0 bases from V and 7 bases from J, with 12 bases in between. This CDR3 comprises 13 residues. Germline values: CDR1 GTSNPN, CDR2 SVGIG (reference sequence).

This chain uses TRBV28 with TRBJ1-3, with a possible D match to TRBD1 (6 bases). The CDR3 runs to 17 residues. Between the trimmed V and J ends, which lost 4 bases and 0 bases, there was a span of 16 bases. The germline V gene encodes CDR1 MDHEN and CDR2 SYDVKM. CDR3 nucleotide sequence: TGTGCCAGCAGTTCCTTTGCAGGGGCTTTCTCTGGAAACACCATATATTTT. The encoded protein is CASSSFAGAFSGNTIYF.

This chain joins TRBV6-5 and TRBJ1-1; D is unclear. The CDR3 runs 13 residues. The germline CDR1 and CDR2 sequences are MNHEY and SVGAGI. V was cut by 2 bases and J by 5 bases, with 9 bases left in between. CDR3 DNA sequence: TGTGCCAGCAGTTACGGTCAGCGGACTGAAGCTTTCTTT. Encoded protein: CASSYGQRTEAFF.

J is TRBJ2-7 and V is TRBV27, with D hard to call. V lost 6 bases and J 0 bases, leaving 6 bases between the germline ends. Per the germline V gene, CDR1 is MNHEY and CDR2 is SMNVEV (reference sequence). The CDR3 is made up of 12 amino acids. CDR3 sequence (DNA): TGTGCCAGCAGAGAGGCCTCCTACGAGCAGTACTTC. The encoded protein is CASREASYEQYF.

J is TRBJ1-5 and V is TRBV2, with D perhaps TRBD1 (6 bases). Germline V gene sequence: CDR1 SNHLY, CDR2 FYNNEI. The length of the CDR3 is 13 residues. V lost 6 bases to trimming and J lost 4 bases, with 10 bases between them. The CDR3 sequence: CASRGGPNQPQHF. CDR3 DNA sequence: TGTGCCAGCAGGGGGGGGCCTAATCAGCCCCAGCATTTT. The full variable domain, completed using reference TRBV2 and TRBJ1-5, is EPEVTQTPSHQVTQMGQEVILRCVPISNHLYFYWYRQILGQKVEFLVSFYNNEISEKSEIFDDQFSVERPDGSNFTLKIRSTKLEDSAMYFCASRGGPNQPQHFGDGTRLSIL.

The gene calls are TRBV7-9 and TRBJ2-7, with 10 positions matching TRBD1. This CDR3 is built from 15 residues. The germline V gene encodes CDR1 SEHNR and CDR2 FQNEAQ (reference sequence). With 5 bases clipped from V and 1 base from J, the junction kept 5 bases outside the gene matches. The chain's CDR3 is CASSEPGQGSYEQYF. In DNA, the CDR3 is TGTGCCAGCAGCGAACCGGGACAGGGGTCCTACGAGCAGTACTTC.

The chain employs TRBV10-3 and TRBJ1-3; possibly TRBD1 for D (5 bases). This CDR3 is built from 15 residues. Germline loops: CDR1 ENHRY, CDR2 SYGVKD. V was cut by 4 bases and J by 0 bases, with 10 bases left in between. CDR3: CAISAGHNSGNTIYF. The CDR3 DNA is TGTGCCATCAGTGCTGGACACAACTCTGGAAACACCATATATTTT.

This clone is judged medium-sized (0.01 to 0.1%). The rearrangement joins TRBV28 to TRBJ2-7; TRBD1 aligns across 8 bases. The CDR3 totals 14 residues. With 4 bases clipped from V and 4 bases from J, the junction kept 6 bases outside the gene matches. Germline assignment: CDR1 MDHEN and CDR2 SYDVKM. The CDR3 is CASSSRDRMYEQYF. The CDR3 nucleotides are TGTGCCAGCAGTTCCCGGGACAGGATGTACGAGCAGTACTTC.

The chain joins TRBV28 to TRBJ2-6; the D gene is possibly TRBD1 (5 bases). CDR1 MDHEN and CDR2 SYDVKM come from the germline V gene. V lost 5 bases, J lost 1 base, and 9 bases lay in between. The CDR3 totals 15 residues. The CDR3 nucleotides are TGTGCCAGCAGTCCGGCAGGGTCTGGGGCCAACGTCCTGACTTTC. This encodes CASSPAGSGANVLTF.

The rearrangement links TRBV20-1 to TRBJ2-7; D unclear. The germline V and J ends were trimmed by 5 bases and 3 bases, with 8 bases remaining between them. CDR1 DFQATT and CDR2 SNEGSKA come from the germline V gene (reference sequence). This CDR3 has 11 amino acids. This CDR3 reads CSAQEVYEQYF. The CDR3 DNA follows: TGCAGTGCTCAAGAGGTCTACGAGCAGTACTTC.

This clone occurred a few times. V usage is TRBV10-3 and J usage is TRBJ2-5; 10 nucleotides align to TRBD2. Germline lookup yields CDR1 ENHRY and CDR2 SYGVKD. There are 14 residues in the CDR3. Trimming removed 5 bases from V and 5 bases from J; junction bases left unmatched: 5. CDR3 nucleotides: TGTGCCATCAGTTCCGATAGCGGGGGGGAGACCCAGTACTTC. Amino acid sequence: CAISSDSGGETQYF.

V is TRBV2 and J is TRBJ2-1; TRBD2 agrees at 9 bases. Trimming took 9 bases from V and 4 from J; bases not matched to a gene: 7. The germline V gene encodes CDR1 SNHLY and CDR2 FYNNEI. This CDR3 is 14 amino acids long. This CDR3 is CASALAGEYNEQFF. CDR3 DNA: TGTGCCAGTGCATTAGCGGGAGAGTACAATGAGCAGTTCTTC.

The DNA for the CDR3 is TGTGCCACCAGCAGAGACTACCCCTTCGCCGGGACTTTCACAGATACGCAGTATTTT. This codes for CATSRDYPFAGTFTDTQYF. The rearrangement uses TRBV15 and TRBJ2-3; tentative D call: TRBD2 (6 bases). Trimming removed 0 bases at V and 2 bases at J, with 21 bases between. The CDR3 has 19 residues. CDR1 is LNHNV, CDR2 YYDKDF, per germline (reference sequence). Drawing the rest from reference TRBV15 and TRBJ2-3, the complete variable domain is DAMVIQNPRYQVTQFGKPVTLSCSQTLNHNVMYWYQQKSSQAPKLLFHYYDKDFNNEADTPDNFQSRRPNTSFCFLDIRSPGLGDTAMYLCATSRDYPFAGTFTDTQYFGPGTRLTVL.

The chain has TRBV11-2 and TRBJ1-1; D may be TRBD1 (5 bases). The germline V gene encodes CDR1 SGHAT and CDR2 FQNNGV. Trimming removed 2 bases at V and 0 bases at J, with 7 bases between. This CDR3 region has 14 residues. CDR3 DNA sequence: TGTGCCAGCAGCTTACAGGGCATGAACACTGAAGCTTTCTTT. Protein product: CASSLQGMNTEAFF.

This clone was observed a handful of times. The gene calls are TRBV4-1 and TRBJ2-3, with TRBD2 matching over 9 bases. J was trimmed by 4 bases and V by 4 bases; bases with no gene match: 9. CDR3 length: 16 amino acids. Germline V gene lookup returns CDR1 MGHRA and CDR2 YSYEKL. CDR3 loop: CASSLDSSGTPDTQYF. The CDR3 DNA follows: TGCGCCAGCAGCCTAGATTCTAGCGGGACCCCAGATACGCAGTATTTT.

There are a few counts of this clone. This rearrangement joins TRBV28 to TRBJ1-5, with 9 bases identical to TRBD1. CDR3 length: 15 amino acids. CDR1 MDHEN and CDR2 SYDVKM come from the germline V gene. Trimming removed 6 bases from V and 11 bases from J; junction bases left unmatched: 14. The CDR3 is CASRFRDRALGAQHF. CDR3 DNA sequence: TGTGCCAGCAGGTTCCGGGACAGGGCCTTGGGAGCCCAGCATTTT.

The rearrangement joins TRBV7-9 to TRBJ2-5, with D unresolved. The V gene lost 1 base and the J gene lost 5 bases, with 5 bases spanning the gap. Per germline, CDR1 SEHNR and CDR2 FQNEAQ (reference sequence). There are 12 residues in the CDR3. CDR3 sequence (DNA): TGTGCCAGCAGCTTAGGGCGGGAGACCCAGTACTTC. As protein: CASSLGRETQYF.

The J gene is TRBJ2-1, the V gene TRBV15; a possible D gene is TRBD1 (7 bases). With 1 base removed from V and 5 bases from J, the gap between germline ends came to 12 bases. The CDR3 is made up of 15 amino acids. Germline values: CDR1 LNHNV, CDR2 YYDKDF (reference sequence). This chain's CDR3 is CATSRGQGGHNEQFF. The CDR3 DNA reads TGTGCCACCAGCAGAGGCCAGGGGGGTCACAATGAGCAGTTCTTC.

This clone turned up a few times. The CDR3 protein is CASSFRPPRLAGAYNEQFF. CDR3 in DNA: TGTGCCAGCAGCTTCCGACCCCCTAGACTAGCGGGAGCGTACAATGAGCAGTTCTTC. The V and J genes are TRBV7-8 and TRBJ2-1, with 12 bases that match TRBD2. The CDR3 consists of 19 residues. From germline, CDR1 is SGHVS and CDR2 FQNEAQ. Germline trimming cut 3 bases from V and 4 bases from J; bases unmatched to any gene: 13.

This chain connects TRBV27 to TRBJ2-7, with 7 bases identical to TRBD1. The CDR3 has 12 amino acids. Per germline, CDR1 MNHEY and CDR2 SMNVEV (reference sequence). V gave up 6 bases and J gave up 6 bases; unmatched junction bases: 5. The CDR3 DNA is TGTGCCAGCAGCCGGACAGGACGCGAGCAGTACTTC. Protein: CASSRTGREQYF.

The rearrangement joins TRBV6-2 or TRBV6-3 to TRBJ2-7, with a possible D match to TRBD2 (6 bases). V lost 0 bases and J lost 3, with 9 bases in between. The CDR3 sequence is 14 residues long. Germline lookup yields CDR1 MNHEY and CDR2 SVGEGT. Here the CDR3 reads CASSYSGGIYEQYF. The DNA for the CDR3 is TGTGCCAGCAGTTACTCCGGCGGGATCTACGAGCAGTACTTC.

This clone was seen once. V and J are TRBV28 and TRBJ2-5; D is possibly TRBD1 (6 bases). The CDR3 runs to 14 residues. Trimming shortened V by 3 bases and J by 6 bases, and 14 bases separated the two germline ends. Per germline, CDR1 MDHEN and CDR2 SYDVKM. The CDR3 DNA reads TGTGCCAGCAGTTTGGGGACATTTGGGCAGACCCAGTACTTC. It is translated as CASSLGTFGQTQYF.

This clone appeared once. This sequence joins TRBV23-1 and TRBJ2-7, with 9 bases identical to TRBD1. TRBV23-1 qualifies as an ORF whose function is uncertain. V lost 4 bases and J lost 5; bases outside the gene matches: 12. The CDR3 loop spans 16 amino acids. The CDR3 sequence: CASSLKSERTGDEQYF. CDR3 DNA sequence: TGCGCCAGCAGTCTCAAATCCGAGCGGACAGGGGACGAGCAGTACTTC.

By proportion, this clone is medium-sized. This chain joins TRBV2 and TRBJ2-7, with D possibly TRBD2 on 5 matching bases. This CDR3 spans 15 amino acids. Trimming left V 4 bases short and J 0 bases short, with 13 bases between. The germline gives CDR1 SNHLY, CDR2 FYNNEI. CDR3 nucleotides: TGTGCCAGCAGTGTGTCCAGCGGATACTCCTACGAGCAGTACTTC. This sequence encodes CASSVSSGYSYEQYF.

This chain links TRBV6-5 with TRBJ2-5, with TRBD2 identical over 11 bases. Germline V CDR1 and CDR2: MNHEY, SVGAGI. The CDR3 contains 15 residues. Trimming removed 7 bases from V and 1 base from J; junction bases left unmatched: 5. This CDR3 is CASKRGTSGQETQYF. Here the CDR3 DNA reads TGTGCCAGCAAAAGGGGGACTAGCGGCCAAGAGACCCAGTACTTC.

This clone was observed once. The chain is built from TRBV4-1 and TRBJ2-1; the match to TRBD1 covers 11 bases. Per germline, CDR1 MGHRA and CDR2 YSYEKL. The J segment lost 9 bases and the V segment lost 4 bases, leaving 8 bases of the junction unmatched. CDR3 length: 15 amino acids. CDR3 amino acids: CASSPPGQGDGEQFF. The CDR3, as DNA: TGCGCCAGCAGCCCACCGGGACAGGGGGACGGTGAGCAGTTCTTC.

CDR3 nucleotides: TGTGCCAGTAGTCCCAGGGCTCTTAATGAAAAACTGTTTTTT. Protein: CASSPRALNEKLFF. The V call is TRBV19, the J call TRBJ1-4; D perhaps matches TRBD1 (5 bases). Trimming removed 5 bases from V and 4 bases from J, with 11 bases in between. Germline CDR1 LNHDA, CDR2 SQIVND (reference sequence). The CDR3 is 14 amino acids.